The clone carrying this TCR beta chain came up a few times. The target antigen is unknown. Built from TCR beta cDNA, the libraries had unique molecular identifiers in them. When 1 to 10 million T cells were used, they gave about 490,000 cDNA molecules. A single record per CDR3 protein comes from TCRdb applying MiXCR to the PCR reads. The sample yields 430,000 or so distinct CDR3 sequences, 39% seen once. This entry comes from a study of post-analysis software for immune sequencing data. Whole-study context: Recorded disease courses covered relapsing-remitting, secondary progressive and progressive-relapsing multiple sclerosis. Some patients had no subtype annotation. Study results and caveats: Samples sharing a preparation batch grouped tightly together when assessed by F measure. Versus controls, multiple sclerosis patients showed significantly lower diversity (normalized Chao1).

This clonotype originated in a girl aged 2 to 10 with multiple sclerosis. What was sequenced was blood.

CDR3 amino acids: CASSIGTANYGYTF. Written as DNA, the CDR3 is TGTGCCAGCAGTATCGGGACAGCTAACTATGGCTACACCTTC. This chain uses TRBV6-6 with TRBJ1-2, with TRBD1 identical over 7 bases. The CDR3 has 14 amino acids. CDR1 is MNHNY, CDR2 SVGAGI, per germline (reference sequence). After removal of 5 bases from V and 0 bases from J, the junction contained 3 bases not matched to a gene.